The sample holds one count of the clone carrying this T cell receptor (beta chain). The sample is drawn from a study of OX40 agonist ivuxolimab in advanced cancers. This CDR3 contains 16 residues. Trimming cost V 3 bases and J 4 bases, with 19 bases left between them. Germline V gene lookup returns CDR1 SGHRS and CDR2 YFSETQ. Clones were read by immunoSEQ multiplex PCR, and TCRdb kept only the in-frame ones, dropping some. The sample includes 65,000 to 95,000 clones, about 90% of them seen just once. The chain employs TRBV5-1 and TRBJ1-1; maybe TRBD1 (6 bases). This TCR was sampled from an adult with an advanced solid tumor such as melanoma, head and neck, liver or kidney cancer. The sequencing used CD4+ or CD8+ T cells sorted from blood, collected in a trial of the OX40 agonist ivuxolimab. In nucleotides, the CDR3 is TGCGCCAGCAGCTGGGCCGGGGGGGCGCGGAGCACTGAAGCTTTCTTT. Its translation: CASSWAGGARSTEAFF.